Listed below are T cell receptor beta chains from one sample, sequenced in a study of Graves' ophthalmopathy and Graves' hyperthyroidism. TCRdb fed the multiplex PCR reads into MiXCR, producing one record per CDR3 protein. The sample holds a few hundred thousand distinct CDR3 sequences; just over 15% are singletons and the top ten take 7%. The sequencing sample was made of peripheral blood. The source of these receptors is a woman between 18 and 29 years old with stable Graves' hyperthyroidism. CDR3s include the opening cysteine and the closing phenylalanine or tryptophan. D genes are given only for firm matches. Clone size, where shown, is once, few, many, or a class for clones that have expanded.

DNA	CDR3	V	J	D	size
TGTGCCAGCAGTCCGGGCAGGATGGACTCACCCCTCCACTTT	CASSPGRMDSPLHF	TRBV7-2	TRBJ1-6	.	many
TGTGCCAGCTGGAGGACAGGCCCACAAGAGACCCAGTACTTC	CASWRTGPQETQYF	TRBV6-5	TRBJ2-5	TRBD1	many
TGTGCCAGCGGGGGCGCTCCTATTCAAGAGACCCAGTACTTC	CASGGAPIQETQYF	TRBV12-3/TRBV12-4	TRBJ2-5	.	many
TGTGCCAGCAGTGAATTGGGACAGGGGGCATACGAGCAGTACTTC	CASSELGQGAYEQYF	TRBV6-1	TRBJ2-7	TRBD1	few
TGTGCCACCAGCCTCCCGCCGGGCTACGAGCAGTACTTC	CATSLPPGYEQYF	TRBV15	TRBJ2-7	.	many
TGCAGCGTTGAGACGAGGATCCGGACCCAGTACTTC	CSVETRIRTQYF	TRBV29-1	TRBJ2-5	.	many
TGTGCCAGCAGTTTGGTTGAGAACACTGAAGCTTTCTTT	CASSLVENTEAFF	TRBV7-8	TRBJ1-1	.	many
TGCAGTGTTTACCCCCGGGCCCTGGGGCGAGAGACCCAGTACTTC	CSVYPRALGRETQYF	TRBV20-1	TRBJ2-5	.	many
TGTGCCAGCAGTTCCGGGGCCAAGGACGAGCAGTACTTC	CASSSGAKDEQYF	TRBV28	TRBJ2-7	.	.
TGCAGTGCTAGAGATATCCTAGCGGGGGGTTTCGGGGAGCTGTTTTTT	CSARDILAGGFGELFF	TRBV20-1	TRBJ2-2	TRBD2	.
TGCAGTGCCCCCCAGACAGCTAACTATGGCTACACCTTC	CSAPQTANYGYTF	TRBV20-1	TRBJ1-2	.	once
TGTGCCAGCAGTGACGGGGGACAGGGAACCTACGAGCAGTACTTC	CASSDGGQGTYEQYF	TRBV6-1	TRBJ2-7	TRBD1	.
TGCAGCGTGGGACTAGCAAGTCGCGAGCAGTACTTC	CSVGLASREQYF	TRBV29-1	TRBJ2-7	TRBD2	many
TGTGCCAGCAGCCTACCTAGTTTGACGAACACCGGGGAGCTGTTTTTT	CASSLPSLTNTGELFF	TRBV7-2	TRBJ2-2	.	many
TGTGCCAGCAGTTACGGCGGAAAGAACACTGAAGCTTTCTTT	CASSYGGKNTEAFF	TRBV6-5	TRBJ1-1	.	.
TGCAGTGCTAGGCCGGGGGAGGGGGGCTCCTACGAGCAGTACTTC	CSARPGEGGSYEQYF	TRBV20-1	TRBJ2-7	.	few
TGTGCCAGCAGTCGCTATTTGAAGGGGAGGGGGGATCTGAACACTGAAGCTTTCTTT	CASSRYLKGRGDLNTEAFF	TRBV6-2/TRBV6-3	TRBJ1-1	.	.
TGTGCCAGCAGTTACTCTGGCAGAAAGTATAGCAATCAGCCCCAGCATTTT	CASSYSGRKYSNQPQHF	TRBV6-5	TRBJ1-5	.	many
TGCGCCAGCAGCCAAAGTGGACCGTTTAGCAATCAGCCCCAGCATTTT	CASSQSGPFSNQPQHF	TRBV4-1	TRBJ1-5	.	.
TGCAGTGCTAGAGCCCTGGACGGGGAGGAGACCCAGTACTTC	CSARALDGEETQYF	TRBV20-1	TRBJ2-5	.	.
TGTGCCAGCAGTTCAGGTCTAGGGGGAGGTCAAGAGACCCAGTACTTC	CASSSGLGGGQETQYF	TRBV6-2/TRBV6-3	TRBJ2-5	.	many
TGTGCCAGCAGCTGGACATCCAGGCCCACTGAAGCTTTCTTT	CASSWTSRPTEAFF	TRBV12-3/TRBV12-4	TRBJ1-1	.	many
TGTGCCAGCAGCTTCCGGGACAAAACTAACTATGGCTACACCTTC	CASSFRDKTNYGYTF	TRBV7-9	TRBJ1-2	.	many
TGTGCCAGCAGCCAGATCACGACTGAAGCTTTCTTT	CASSQITTEAFF	TRBV14	TRBJ1-1	.	few
TGTGCCACGACTGGGGGGTATGGGGGCCACACTGAAGCTTTCTTT	CATTGGYGGHTEAFF	TRBV6-2/TRBV6-3	TRBJ1-1	.	few
TGTGCCAGCAGTCCGATGGACACTAACCAAGAGACCCAGTACTTC	CASSPMDTNQETQYF	TRBV12-3/TRBV12-4	TRBJ2-5	.	many
TGTGCCAGCAGAACCCCGGGGGGGTCGGAGAACACTGAAGCTTTCTTT	CASRTPGGSENTEAFF	TRBV11-2	TRBJ1-1	.	few
TGTGCCAGCACTCCCGAGAGGGGGGCGGGAGATACGCAGTATTTT	CASTPERGAGDTQYF	TRBV12-3/TRBV12-4	TRBJ2-3	.	.
TGTGCCACCAGCAGAGGAACAGCTAACTATGGCTACACCTTC	CATSRGTANYGYTF	TRBV15	TRBJ1-2	.	many
TGTGCCAGCAGTCCGGGACAGAACTATGGCTACACCTTC	CASSPGQNYGYTF	TRBV18	TRBJ1-2	TRBD1	many
TGTGCCAGCAGTACAATCCTCTCGCGGGAAGGGAGTTCACCCCTCCACTTT	CASSTILSREGSSPLHF	TRBV28	TRBJ1-6	.	many
TGTGCCAGCAGCTTAGGTCGCGCAGTAGGATACGAGCAGTACTTC	CASSLGRAVGYEQYF	TRBV11-2	TRBJ2-7	.	many
TGTGCCAGCAGTTGGGGGCGAGGCCCCCAGCATTTT	CASSWGRGPQHF	TRBV6-5	TRBJ1-5	.	many
TGTGCCAGCAGGGGTATTCAGGGTCGGCGGGGCTACACCTTC	CASRGIQGRRGYTF	TRBV6-1	TRBJ1-2	.	.
TGTGCCAGCAGCTTGGAATGGGGTCCAGAACAGCCCCAGCATTTT	CASSLEWGPEQPQHF	TRBV5-5	TRBJ1-5	.	few
TGCAGCGTTGGAGGTGGCGGGCTGAACACTGAAGCTTTCTTT	CSVGGGGLNTEAFF	TRBV29-1	TRBJ1-1	.	many
TGTGCCAGCAGTCGGTCCGGGACAGGGGACTATGGCTACACCTTC	CASSRSGTGDYGYTF	TRBV6-1	TRBJ1-2	TRBD1	.
TGTGCCAGTACCCTTGGGGGGCTTGGGGCCAACGTCCTGACTTTC	CASTLGGLGANVLTF	TRBV19	TRBJ2-6	.	.
TGTGCCATCAACGGACAGGGCGGGGCTTTCTTT	CAINGQGGAFF	TRBV10-3	TRBJ1-1	TRBD1	few
TGTGCCAGCAGCTTATCCTCGGGCTGGGGACAGGGGTATGGCTACACCTTC	CASSLSSGWGQGYGYTF	TRBV11-1	TRBJ1-2	TRBD1	many
TGTGCCACCAGTGAAGGGCAGGGACCAAGCAATCAGCCCCAGCATTTT	CATSEGQGPSNQPQHF	TRBV24-1	TRBJ1-5	.	many
TGTGCCAGTTCTCGGGACAGGGGGCGCGGTGAGCAGTACTTC	CASSRDRGRGEQYF	TRBV19	TRBJ2-7	TRBD1	many
TGTGCCAGCAGCCTCGGGACTCATAAGCCCCAGTACTTC	CASSLGTHKPQYF	TRBV7-2	TRBJ2-7	.	many
TGTGCCAGCAGTGAAGCGCTTCGGACACCCTATGGCTACACCTTC	CASSEALRTPYGYTF	TRBV6-1	TRBJ1-2	.	many
TGTGCCAGCAGTTTCTCCATGGCCCGCTTGGGGAACACCATATATTTT	CASSFSMARLGNTIYF	TRBV12-3/TRBV12-4	TRBJ1-3	.	.
TGTGCCAGCAGCCATTCCCCGTACGAGCAGTACTTC	CASSHSPYEQYF	TRBV28	TRBJ2-7	.	.
TGTGCCAGCAGTTACTCATGGGGGGCTGTGGACACTGAAGCTTTCTTT	CASSYSWGAVDTEAFF	TRBV6-2/TRBV6-3	TRBJ1-1	.	.
TGTGCCAGCAGTTCAGCGCCCCCAACCCAGTACTTC	CASSSAPPTQYF	TRBV12-3/TRBV12-4	TRBJ2-5	.	.
TGTGCCAGCAGTCTTCGGACAGGGGGTTTATCACGCGGCTACACCTTC	CASSLRTGGLSRGYTF	TRBV12-3/TRBV12-4	TRBJ1-2	TRBD1	many
TGTGCCAGCAGTTACAGTAGGGGGGACCACGAGCAGTACTTC	CASSYSRGDHEQYF	TRBV6-5	TRBJ2-7	.	few
TGCAGCGTTGGGTCGGCTGGGCTCTATGGCTACACCTTC	CSVGSAGLYGYTF	TRBV29-1	TRBJ1-2	.	many